The sequence of this TCR beta chain was determined in a study of CD8 T cells in Susac syndrome. General observations from the study: The study's TCR sequencing and HLA analysis drew on a certain number of individuals. That number was acknowledged as relatively small.

From germline, CDR1 is GTSNPN and CDR2 SVGIG (reference sequence). The CDR3 runs 12 residues. V shed 2 bases and J shed 3 bases, with 8 bases lying between them. RNA was extracted with the RNeasy kit, and a quantity of about 0.45 to 1 ug was reverse transcribed using random hexamers. TCRdb reprocessed the immunoSEQ multiplex PCR reads via MiXCR and lists one record per CDR3 protein. This table has more than 70,000 distinct CDR3 sequences, roughly 93% appearing once. To note about this clonotype: The antigen remains unidentified.

CD8+ and CD4+ T cells taken from blood had their TCR beta sequenced. The CD8+ and CD4+ T cells were negatively isolated, with the TEMRA cells enriched by FACS. The gene calls are TRBV30 and TRBJ2-7; a possible D gene is TRBD1 (6 bases). The sample consisted of CD8+ T cells from PBMCs. This clonotype was obtained from a human donor in good health. The CDR3 spells CAWSLDSYEQYF. In DNA, the CDR3 is TGTGCCTGGAGTCTGGACAGCTACGAGCAGTACTTC.